This T cell receptor (beta chain) was sequenced in a study of vaccination and CD4 T cells after COVID-19. Study overall: Either the Pfizer-BioNTech BNT162b2 or Moderna mRNA-1273 vaccine was given as two doses. Every culture used as a control got a CEFX pool, an HIV-1 Nef pool, or no peptide. Study-level results: A median around 90% of convalescent patients' SARS-CoV-2-reactive clones emerged only after vaccination.

With the Oncomine TCR Beta short-read assay, DNA from cultured CD4+ T cells was sequenced. MiXCR was run by TCRdb on the PCR reads, yielding one entry per CDR3 protein. The table has 8,800 or so distinct CDR3 sequences, approximately 59% seen once. There are a few counts of this clonotype. Its matching antigen is unknown. Trimming removed 6 bases at V and 0 bases at J, with 14 bases between. This CDR3 comprises 15 residues. Germline-derived CDR1 and CDR2 are DFQATT and SNEGSKA (reference sequence). Specified treatment: roughly ten-day PBMC culture with coronavirus spike peptide pools or control peptides (ViraFEST assay). Two million PBMCs were grown per well alongside 7.5 to 10 IU/ml IL-2 and approximately 9.8 ug/ml peptide pools.

This specimen consisted of cultured CD4+ T cells from blood, obtained after SARS-CoV-2 vaccination. This TCR came from a human donor with COVID-19. The V and J genes are TRBV20-1 and TRBJ2-2; D gene ambiguous. The CDR3 DNA reads as TGCAGTGCCCCCAAGGTGAAGTCGAACACCGGGGAGCTGTTTTTT. Amino acids: CSAPKVKSNTGELFF.